The 15 T cell receptor beta chains below were found in one sample sequenced in a study of T cell repertoires in cytomegalovirus infection. TCRdb reprocessed the reads with MiXCR, giving one entry per CDR3 protein. The data show 600,000 to 800,000 distinct CDR3 sequences, 20% to 25% seen once. Sequenced: CD8+ T cells from PBMCs. The receptors were gathered from a human donor in good health (CMV status not recorded). Some clones in this sample may be carry-over from other donors' samples.

This rearrangement joins TRBV6-2 or TRBV6-3 to TRBJ2-1; no clear D. This CDR3 spans 18 amino acids. The V end lost 2 bases, the J end lost 0 bases, and 17 bases lay between the germline ends. Germline values: CDR1 MNHEY, CDR2 SVGEGT. The CDR3 region is CASSYEEGSLSSYNEQFF. The CDR3, as DNA: TGTGCCAGCAGTTACGAGGAAGGTAGCCTGAGCTCCTACAATGAGCAGTTCTTC.

This clonotype has at least ten counts. The chain uses TRBV6-2 or TRBV6-3 and TRBJ2-4; 8 bases are a match to TRBD1. CDR1 and CDR2 from the germline V gene are MNHEY and SVGEGT. J lost 6 bases, V lost 6 bases, and 16 bases had no gene match. This CDR3 has 17 amino acids. CDR3 sequence: CASSLQRQGPPANIQYF. As DNA, the CDR3 is TGTGCCAGCAGCTTACAACGACAGGGGCCGCCTGCAAACATTCAGTACTTC.

This clonotype appeared a few times. The J gene is TRBJ2-1, the V gene TRBV28, with 8 bases that match TRBD2. The germline V gene encodes CDR1 MDHEN and CDR2 SYDVKM. V was clipped by 3 bases and J by 1 base; unmatched bases: 5. This CDR3 has 16 residues. The CDR3 protein is CASSFAGGLSYNEQFF. In nucleotides, the CDR3 is TGTGCCAGCAGTTTCGCGGGGGGCCTATCCTACAATGAGCAGTTCTTC.

This clonotype has only a few counts. The rearrangement joins TRBV19 to TRBJ2-2, with a possible D match to TRBD2 (7 bases). Trimming left V 5 bases short and J 1 base short, with 14 bases between. Germline lookup yields CDR1 LNHDA and CDR2 SQIVND (reference sequence). CDR3 length equals 16 residues. Written as DNA, the CDR3 is TGTGCCAGTAGTTGGGGGGGACACTTGAACACCGGGGAGCTGTTTTTT. As protein: CASSWGGHLNTGELFF.

This clonotype was recorded at least ten times. V gene TRBV12-3 or TRBV12-4 combines with J gene TRBJ1-2; D not certain. V was pared by 0 bases and J by 8 bases, with 13 bases between. The CDR3 contains 14 residues. The CDR3 DNA reads as TGTGCCAGCAGTTTAGCGCCTGCCTTAGGGGGCTACACCTTC. Encoded protein: CASSLAPALGGYTF.

This clonotype has at least ten counts. The rearrangement joins TRBV7-9 to TRBJ2-7; no definite D call. The CDR3 contains 17 residues. With 2 bases removed from V and 0 bases from J, the gap between germline ends came to 17 bases. Germline V lookup: CDR1 SEHNR, CDR2 FQNEAQ (reference sequence). The CDR3, as DNA: TGTGCCAGCAGCTTACCCGCCCGGGCCGCCGACTCCTACGAGCAGTACTTC. This codes for CASSLPARAADSYEQYF.

This clonotype was counted a few times. The CDR3 DNA reads TGTGCCAGCAGCTTCGGGGCCCTGAAAGGGGCCAACGTCCTGACTTTC. Its translation: CASSFGALKGANVLTF. The rearrangement links TRBV7-9 to TRBJ2-6; D tentatively fits TRBD1 or TRBD2 (5 bases each). Looked up from germline, CDR1 is SEHNR and CDR2 is FQNEAQ (reference sequence). V lost 3 bases and J lost 4, with 13 bases in between. This CDR3 has 16 amino acids.

The chain has TRBV15 and TRBJ1-2; 12 bases are shared with TRBD1. Germline trimming cut 5 bases from V and 4 bases from J; bases unmatched to any gene: 11. Per germline, CDR1 LNHNV and CDR2 YYDKDF (reference sequence). This CDR3 has 17 residues. The DNA of the CDR3 is TGTGCCACCAGCGACCGGGACAGGGGGCGTAGTAGCTATGGCTACACCTTC. Its protein is CATSDRDRGRSSYGYTF.

The chain employs TRBV20-1 and TRBJ1-4; tentatively, D is TRBD1 (5 bases). V lost 6 bases to trimming and J lost 2 bases, with 16 bases between them. CDR1 is DFQATT and CDR2 is SNEGSKA in the germline V gene (reference sequence). This CDR3 is built from 15 residues. In DNA, the CDR3 is TGCAGTGCCGTGACAGCCCTTGGGACTAATGAAAAACTGTTTTTT. This translates into CSAVTALGTNEKLFF.

The chain is built from TRBV28 and TRBJ2-7, with D unresolved. V was cut by 7 bases and J by 0 bases, with 10 bases left in between. Per the germline V gene, CDR1 is MDHEN and CDR2 is SYDVKM. This CDR3 comprises 13 residues. The CDR3 bases are TGTGCCAGCACCACTGGGTACTCCTACGAGCAGTACGTC. Translating it yields CASTTGYSYEQYV.

V gene TRBV25-1 combines with J gene TRBJ2-5; D may be TRBD1 (5 bases). V dropped 4 bases and J dropped 2 bases, with 23 bases sitting between them. CDR3 size: 18 residues. Germline loops: CDR1 MGHDK, CDR2 SYGVNS. The CDR3 sequence is CASSVVLSGRALQETQYF. DNA for the CDR3: TGTGCCAGCAGTGTTGTTCTATCTGGCAGGGCCCTTCAAGAGACCCAGTACTTC. Full variable domain (rest looked up from reference TRBV25-1 and TRBJ2-5): EADIYQTPRYLVIGTGKKITLECSQTMGHDKMYWYQQDPGMELHLIHYSYGVNSTEKGDLSSESTVSRIRTEHFPLTLESARPSHTSQYLCASSVVLSGRALQETQYFGPGTRLLVL.

In the case of this clonotype: This could be a read error, since a much larger clone is one nucleotide away. The chain recombines TRBV7-2 with TRBJ1-5; D call uncertain. The V and J ends lost 10 bases and 4 bases respectively, with 20 bases between them. Germline lookup yields CDR1 SGHTA and CDR2 FQGNSA. The CDR3 totals 15 residues. CDR3 protein: CANSPVAGTNQPQHF. In DNA form, the CDR3 reads TGTGCCAACAGTCCCGTGGCAGGCACTAATCAGCCCCAGCATTTT.

This clonotype was counted between two and nine times. This chain uses TRBV12-3 or TRBV12-4 with TRBJ1-5, with D unresolved. V lost 3 bases to trimming and J lost 0 bases, with 15 bases between them. The CDR3 has 17 amino acids. The CDR3 DNA reads TGTGCCAGCAGTTTTTTGGTGGGAGACTATAGCAATCAGCCCCAGCATTTT. This sequence encodes CASSFLVGDYSNQPQHF.

At least ten counts were recorded for this clonotype. This chain links TRBV6-5 with TRBJ2-3, with a possible D match to TRBD1 (6 bases). Trimming removed 0 bases at V and 0 bases at J, with 13 bases between. This CDR3 has 17 amino acids. Germline V gene sequence: CDR1 MNHEY, CDR2 SVGAGI. CDR3 nucleotide sequence: TGTGCCAGCAGTTACTCGATAGCAGGGGTTAGCACAGATACGCAGTATTTT. Translating it yields CASSYSIAGVSTDTQYF.

In this sample, this clonotype turned up many times. This chain uses TRBV6-1 with TRBJ2-7, with a tentative D call TRBD1 (5 bases). Germline V gives CDR1 MNHNS, CDR2 SASEGT. This CDR3 spans 15 amino acids. The ends were cut back, 11 bases at V and 3 bases at J, with 23 bases in the middle. For the CDR3, the DNA is TGTGCCGGCTCCAAAACAGGAGAGTTTCGCTACGAGCAGTACGTC. Translated, it gives CAGSKTGEFRYEQYV.